The 5 T cell receptor beta chains listed next were all sequenced from one sample in a study of regulatory T cells in long-lasting Graves disease. Sequencing libraries for TCR beta were prepared with iRepertoire HTBI primers and Arm-PCR of CDR3 regions. One entry per CDR3 protein, called by TCRdb with MiXCR from the multiplex PCR reads. Of 450,000 to 600,000 distinct CDR3 sequences listed, about 17% were seen once; the top ten hold 12%. As for time point: newly diagnosed GD, antithyroid drugs for less than 3 months. PBMC RNA was the source of the TCR library. The same sample was also studied in work on T cells in Graves' hyperthyroidism and ophthalmopathy.

The source material was peripheral blood mononuclear cells (PBMCs), sampled at new diagnosis, from a patient treated with antithyroid drugs. These TCRs come from a man aged 35 to 55 with Graves disease.

This clonotype was counted a few times. The chain has TRBV6-1 and TRBJ2-3, with TRBD2 matching 11 bases. Germline-derived CDR1 and CDR2 are MNHNS and SASEGT. V dropped 6 bases and J dropped 8; count of bases not matched to a gene: 10. The CDR3 spans 15 residues. The CDR3 here is CASRDISGRASTQYF. In DNA, the CDR3 is TGTGCCAGCAGGGACATTAGCGGGAGGGCAAGTACGCAGTATTTT.

The table lists this clonotype with many counts. The chain joins TRBV7-6 to TRBJ2-7; D not certain. Germline loops: CDR1 SGHVS, CDR2 FNYEAQ. CDR3 length: 14 residues. Deletions cut 2 bases from V and 0 bases from J, with 8 bases between. The CDR3 DNA follows: TGTGCCAGCAGCTTATCCTATATCTCCTACGAGCAGTACTTC. Encoded protein: CASSLSYISYEQYF.

This clonotype showed up many times. The genes are TRBV28 and TRBJ1-2; D gene uncertain. The CDR3 spans 12 residues. The V end was cut by 3 bases, the J end by 9 bases, with 11 bases between. Germline CDR1 is MDHEN and CDR2 is SYDVKM. The CDR3 reads CASSFQKQRYTF. The CDR3 DNA reads as TGTGCCAGCAGTTTTCAGAAGCAGCGCTACACCTTC.

This chain joins TRBV28 and TRBJ1-1; D may be TRBD1 (6 bases). Deletions cut 5 bases from V and 3 bases from J, with 19 bases between. This CDR3 is built from 16 residues. Per the germline V gene, CDR1 is MDHEN and CDR2 is SYDVKM. The chain's CDR3 is CASSTQGRGLDTEAFF. The CDR3 nucleotides read TGTGCCAGCAGTACCCAGGGGCGGGGTTTAGACACTGAAGCTTTCTTT.

In the case of this clonotype: A much larger clone sits a single nucleotide away, making a read error possible. V usage is TRBV6-2 or TRBV6-3 and J usage is TRBJ2-7, with TRBD1 matching 9 bases. This CDR3 has 15 amino acids. CDR1 MNHEY and CDR2 SVGEGT come from the germline V gene. CDR3 sequence (DNA): TGTGCCAGCAGTTTTTCCGGGACAGGGTACGGCGAGCAGCACTTC. It translates to CASSFSGTGYGEQHF.